A selection of T cell receptor beta chains follows, all from one sample in a study of T cell responses to AZD1222 COVID-19 vaccine. Method: immunoSEQ multiplex PCR; TCRdb's copy keeps in-frame clones and lacks some. The table records roughly 150,000 clones, around 90% of them present only once. Sample: peripheral blood, taken on day 0 of AZD1222 vaccination. The receptor source for this set is an adult in good health. The CDR3 runs from the conserved cysteine through the conserved F or W. A D gene is named only where the DNA matches it firmly. Only some rows state a clone size, as once, few, many or a class for expanded clones.

j_call clone_size d_call v_call cdr3_length cdr3_aa cdr3_nt
TRBJ1-4 . . TRBV30 12 CAWSLSVAKLFF TGTGCCTGGAGCCTTTCGGTAGCAAAACTGTTTTTT
TRBJ2-7 . TRBD1 TRBV7-2 15 CASSASGTEFYEQYF TGTGCCAGCAGCGCTTCCGGGACAGAATTCTACGAGCAGTACTTC
TRBJ2-1 . TRBD2 TRBV2 13 CASRLAENNEQFF TGTGCCAGCAGACTAGCGGAGAACAATGAGCAGTTCTTC
TRBJ2-3 . . TRBV2 17 CASIPRWGPRGTDTQYF TGTGCCAGCATTCCGAGATGGGGGCCCAGAGGCACAGATACGCAGTATTTT
TRBJ1-1 . TRBD1 TRBV6-2/TRBV6-3 17 CASSYSRTGKGNTEAFF TGTGCCAGCAGTTACTCGAGGACAGGGAAAGGGAACACTGAAGCTTTCTTT
TRBJ1-2 . . TRBV19 14 CASSPYGLDYGYTF TGTGCCAGTAGTCCCTATGGGTTGGACTATGGCTACACCTTC
TRBJ1-1 few . TRBV7-9 12 CASSLRQVEAFF TGTGCCAGCAGCTTACGACAGGTTGAAGCTTTCTTT
TRBJ1-1 . . TRBV19 14 CASIGDLVNTEAFF TGTGCCAGTATCGGGGACCTGGTAAACACTGAAGCTTTCTTT
TRBJ2-3 . . TRBV5-5 14 CASVSGFGTDTQYF TGTGCCAGCGTCTCGGGATTTGGCACAGATACGCAGTATTTT
TRBJ2-5 . . TRBV10-1 14 CASSVGGGQETQYF TGCGCCAGCAGTGTTGGAGGGGGCCAAGAGACCCAGTACTTC
TRBJ2-5 . . TRBV7-9 15 CASSLLPQVEETQYF TGTGCCAGCAGCTTGCTTCCTCAGGTAGAAGAGACCCAGTACTTC
TRBJ2-1 . . TRBV19 16 CASSISGGLKRHEQFF TGTGCCAGTAGTATTTCTGGCGGGCTCAAAAGGCATGAGCAGTTCTTC
TRBJ2-7 . TRBD1 TRBV14 17 CASSQGGRDRANYEQYF TGTGCCAGCAGCCAAGGGGGACGTGACAGGGCGAACTACGAGCAGTACTTC
TRBJ1-2 once . TRBV2 14 CASRPGLANYGYTF TGTGCCAGCAGGCCGGGACTGGCTAACTATGGCTACACCTTC
TRBJ2-7 . . TRBV6-5 13 CASSFTGLHEQYF TGTGCCAGCAGTTTTACAGGGCTCCACGAGCAGTACTTC
TRBJ2-1 once . TRBV6-2/TRBV6-3 14 CASSLRDPYNEQFF TGTGCCAGCAGCCTTCGGGACCCGTACAATGAGCAGTTCTTC
TRBJ1-2 . . TRBV11-2 15 CASSLFGGLSYGYTF TGTGCCAGCAGCTTATTCGGGGGGCTGAGCTATGGCTACACCTTC
TRBJ2-1 . TRBD2 TRBV19 15 CASSMRLAGYNEQFF TGTGCCAGTAGTATGAGGCTAGCGGGATACAATGAGCAGTTCTTC
TRBJ2-1 . . TRBV12-5 15 CASGSFRSLYNEQFF TGTGCTAGTGGTTCGTTCCGGTCCCTCTACAATGAGCAGTTCTTC
TRBJ2-2 . TRBD2 TRBV4-1 19 CASSQGTSGRLGYTGELFF TGCGCCAGCAGCCAAGGGACTAGCGGGAGGTTGGGATACACCGGGGAGCTGTTTTTT
TRBJ1-2 . TRBD1 TRBV5-1 14 CASSPRTGLYGYTF TGCGCCAGCAGCCCTAGGACAGGCCTCTATGGCTACACCTTC
TRBJ1-2 . TRBD1 TRBV7-6 14 CASSPGGLAYGYTF TGTGCCAGCAGCCCAGGGGGTCTGGCCTATGGCTACACCTTC
TRBJ1-1 once . TRBV7-9 14 CASSVRGENTEAFF TGTGCCAGCAGTGTACGAGGGGAGAACACTGAAGCTTTCTTT
TRBJ1-6 . . TRBV7-2 15 CASSTQGADDSPLHF TGTGCCAGCAGCACACAGGGAGCGGATGATTCACCCCTCCACTTT
TRBJ2-2 . . TRBV6-6 15 CASSWGDADTGELFF TGTGCCAGCAGCTGGGGGGACGCGGACACCGGGGAGCTGTTTTTT
TRBJ2-2 . . TRBV13 15 CASSRAGAYTGELFF TGTGCCAGCAGTCGGGCAGGGGCCTACACCGGGGAGCTGTTTTTT
TRBJ1-5 . TRBD1 TRBV5-1 15 CASSRDPGQGQPQHF TGCGCCAGCAGCCGAGACCCGGGACAGGGCCAGCCCCAGCATTTT
TRBJ1-2 . TRBD1 TRBV7-2 13 CASSLIGGVGYTF TGTGCCAGCAGCTTAATAGGGGGCGTTGGCTACACCTTC
TRBJ1-4 . TRBD1 TRBV19 15 CASSTGGQSNEKLFF TGTGCCAGTAGTACAGGGGGGCAATCGAATGAAAAACTGTTTTTT
TRBJ2-1 . . TRBV28 12 CASSLGGLEQFF TGTGCCAGCAGCCTAGGGGGACTTGAGCAGTTCTTC
TRBJ2-5 . . TRBV5-4 14 CASSAPRDKETQYF TGTGCCAGCAGCGCGCCCCGGGACAAAGAGACCCAGTACTTC
TRBJ2-2 . . TRBV12-5 16 CASAGGGGVWTGELFF TGTGCTAGTGCCGGAGGCGGTGGGGTATGGACCGGGGAGCTGTTTTTT
TRBJ1-1 . . TRBV6-5 13 CASRRTANTEAFF TGTGCCAGCAGACGGACAGCGAACACTGAAGCTTTCTTT
TRBJ1-5 . TRBD1 TRBV12-5 15 CASGLVTGENQPQHF TGTGCTAGTGGTTTGGTGACAGGGGAGAATCAGCCCCAGCATTTT
TRBJ1-2 . . TRBV7-9 15 CASTQVRSPNYGYTF TGTGCCAGCACCCAGGTTCGGAGTCCTAACTATGGCTACACCTTC
TRBJ1-1 . . TRBV6-5 13 CASSYSWSTGAFF TGTGCCAGCAGTTACTCTTGGTCCACTGGGGCTTTCTTT
TRBJ1-3 . . TRBV2 12 CASSETGDTIYF TGTGCCAGCAGTGAAACAGGAGACACCATATATTTT
TRBJ1-1 . TRBD1 TRBV19 16 CASSIGTGSMNTEAFF TGTGCCAGTAGTATCGGGACAGGGAGTATGAACACTGAAGCTTTCTTT
TRBJ2-2 . TRBD2 TRBV7-2 15 CASSLRTSETGELFF TGTGCCAGCAGCTTACGAACTAGCGAGACCGGGGAGCTGTTTTTT
TRBJ1-5 . . TRBV5-8 12 CASEWGNQPQHF TGTGCCAGCGAATGGGGCAATCAGCCCCAGCATTTT
TRBJ1-1 . . TRBV14 15 CASSPPGLQGTEAFF TGTGCCAGCAGCCCCCCCGGACTCCAGGGCACTGAAGCTTTCTTT
TRBJ2-7 . . TRBV13 11 CASSLVHEQYF TGTGCCAGCAGCTTAGTCCACGAGCAGTACTTC
TRBJ2-1 once . TRBV18 17 CASSPSRDTYPYNEQFF TGTGCCAGCTCACCTTCTCGGGACACCTACCCCTACAATGAGCAGTTCTTC
TRBJ2-3 . . TRBV19 15 CASSIDQGRTDTQYF TGTGCCAGTAGTATAGATCAGGGGAGGACAGATACGCAGTATTTT
TRBJ1-5 once . TRBV19 16 CASSRQGTHSNQPQHF TGTGCCAGTAGTAGGCAGGGAACCCATAGCAATCAGCCCCAGCATTTT
TRBJ1-2 . . TRBV12-3/TRBV12-4 13 CASRARETGGYTF TGTGCCAGCAGAGCTCGGGAGACCGGCGGCTACACCTTC
TRBJ1-6 . . TRBV7-2 18 CASSLVVSAASGNSPLHF TGTGCCAGCAGCTTAGTGGTTTCGGCAGCCTCCGGGAATTCACCCCTCCACTTT